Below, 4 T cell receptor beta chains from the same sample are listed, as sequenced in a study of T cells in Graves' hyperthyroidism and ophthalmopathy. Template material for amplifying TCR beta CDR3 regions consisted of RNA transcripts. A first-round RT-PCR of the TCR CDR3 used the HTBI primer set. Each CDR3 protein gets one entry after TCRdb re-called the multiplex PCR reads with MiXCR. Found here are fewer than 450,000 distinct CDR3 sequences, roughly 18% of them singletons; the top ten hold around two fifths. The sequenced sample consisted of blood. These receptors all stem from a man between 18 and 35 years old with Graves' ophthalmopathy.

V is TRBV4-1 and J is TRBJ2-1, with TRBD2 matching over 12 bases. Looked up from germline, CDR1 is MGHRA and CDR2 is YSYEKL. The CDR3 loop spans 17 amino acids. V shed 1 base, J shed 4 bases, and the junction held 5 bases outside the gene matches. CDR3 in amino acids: CASSQGSSGGGYNEQFF. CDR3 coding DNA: TGCGCCAGCAGCCAAGGCTCTAGCGGGGGGGGTTACAATGAGCAGTTCTTC.

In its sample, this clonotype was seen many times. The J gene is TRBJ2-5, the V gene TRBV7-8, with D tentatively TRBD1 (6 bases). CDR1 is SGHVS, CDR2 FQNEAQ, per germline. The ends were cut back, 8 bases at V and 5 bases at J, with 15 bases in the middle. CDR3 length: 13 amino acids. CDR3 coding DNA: TGTGCCAGCGGGCAAGGGGGATGGGAGACCCAGTACTTC. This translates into CASGQGGWETQYF.

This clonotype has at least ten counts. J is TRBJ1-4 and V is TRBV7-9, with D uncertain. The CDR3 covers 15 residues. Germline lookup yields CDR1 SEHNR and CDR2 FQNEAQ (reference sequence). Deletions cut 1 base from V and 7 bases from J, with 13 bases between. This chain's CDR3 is CASSLEGTGGEKLFF. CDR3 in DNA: TGTGCCAGCAGCTTAGAGGGCACTGGTGGTGAAAAACTGTTTTTT.

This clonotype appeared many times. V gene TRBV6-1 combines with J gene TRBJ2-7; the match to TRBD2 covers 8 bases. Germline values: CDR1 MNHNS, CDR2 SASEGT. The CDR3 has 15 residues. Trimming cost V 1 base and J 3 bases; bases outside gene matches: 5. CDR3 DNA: TGTGCCAGCAGTGAAGGACTAGCGATTAACTACGAGCAGTACTTC. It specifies CASSEGLAINYEQYF.